The rows below give T cell receptor beta chains drawn from one sample of a study of shared clonotypes between healthy human individuals. Assay used: immunoSEQ multiplex PCR; TCRdb lists only in-frame clones, some missing. Of roughly 2.1 million clones listed, approximately 94% were seen once; the top ten hold roughly 1.7%. Sequencing input: naive CD8+ T cells from PBMCs. The receptor source for this set is a man aged 18 to 29 in good health. Some clones in this sample may be carry-over from other donors' samples. Each CDR3 is given with its conserved first and last residue. A D gene is named only where the DNA matches it firmly. The size entry is marked missing in some rows and otherwise reads once, few, many or a size class.

>-|TRBJ2-1|-|TRBV6-5|13
CASSYSTWYEQFF
TGTGCCAGCAGTTACTCAACCTGGTATGAGCAGTTCTTC
>-|TRBJ1-2|-|TRBV11-2|13
CASSLGARGGYTF
TGTGCCAGCAGCTTAGGGGCGCGCGGGGGCTACACCTTC
>-|TRBJ2-3|-|TRBV27|15
CASSERRSRTDTQYF
TGTGCCAGCAGTGAGCGTAGGAGCCGCACAGATACGCAGTATTTT
>-|TRBJ1-1|-|TRBV7-9|15
CASSLKPDSNTEAFF
TGTGCCAGCAGCCTAAAGCCCGATTCGAACACTGAAGCTTTCTTT
>-|TRBJ2-3|TRBD2|TRBV4-2|15
CASRPSGASTDTQYF
TGTGCCAGCAGACCTAGCGGGGCCAGCACAGATACGCAGTATTTT
>-|TRBJ2-2|-|TRBV7-9|17
CASSRLRPDKHRGAAFF
TGTGCCAGCAGCCGGCTCCGTCCCGATAAACACCGGGGAGCTGCCTTTTTT
>-|TRBJ2-2|-|TRBV27|14
CASSPADYTGELFF
TGTGCCAGCAGTCCTGCGGACTACACCGGGGAGCTGTTTTTT
>once|TRBJ2-4|TRBD1|TRBV7-9|15
CASSDRTGIKNIQYF
TGTGCCAGCAGCGACCGGACAGGAATCAAAAACATTCAGTACTTC
>-|TRBJ1-4|-|TRBV30|17
CAWSVDSPGATNEKLFF
TGTGCCTGGAGTGTAGACAGCCCAGGTGCAACTAATGAAAAACTGTTTTTT
>-|TRBJ2-7|-|TRBV28|13
CASSLAGKYEQYF
TGTGCCAGCAGTTTGGCAGGGAAGTACGAGCAGTACTTC
>-|TRBJ2-1|-|TRBV7-9|15
CASSLSVSSYNEQFF
TGTGCCAGCAGCTTATCCGTAAGCTCCTACAATGAGCAGTTCTTC
>-|TRBJ1-5|-|TRBV28|16
CASSLPGIYSNQPQHF
TGTGCCAGCAGTTTGCCAGGAATCTATAGCAATCAGCCCCAGCATTTT
>-|TRBJ2-2|-|TRBV9|16
CASSRSSGSSTGELFF
TGTGCCAGCAGCCGAAGCTCGGGGTCGAGCACCGGGGAGCTGTTTTTT